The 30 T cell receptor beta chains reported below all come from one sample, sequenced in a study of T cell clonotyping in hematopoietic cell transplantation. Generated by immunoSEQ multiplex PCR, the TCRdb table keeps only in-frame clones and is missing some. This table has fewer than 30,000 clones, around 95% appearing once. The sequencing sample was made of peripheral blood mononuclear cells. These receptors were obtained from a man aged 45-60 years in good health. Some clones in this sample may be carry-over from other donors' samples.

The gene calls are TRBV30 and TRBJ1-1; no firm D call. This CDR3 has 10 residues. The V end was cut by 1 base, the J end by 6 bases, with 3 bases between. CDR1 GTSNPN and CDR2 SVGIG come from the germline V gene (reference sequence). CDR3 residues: CAWSGPEAFF. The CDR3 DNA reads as TGTGCCTGGAGTGGTCCTGAAGCTTTCTTT.

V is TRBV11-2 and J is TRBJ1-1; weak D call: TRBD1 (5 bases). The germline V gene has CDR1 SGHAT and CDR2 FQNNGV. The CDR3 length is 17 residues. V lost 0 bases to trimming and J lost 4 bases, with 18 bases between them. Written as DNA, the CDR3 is TGTGCCAGCAGCTTAGAAGGTGTGGGGGTCGGTGGCACTGAAGCTTTCTTT. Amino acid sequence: CASSLEGVGVGGTEAFF.

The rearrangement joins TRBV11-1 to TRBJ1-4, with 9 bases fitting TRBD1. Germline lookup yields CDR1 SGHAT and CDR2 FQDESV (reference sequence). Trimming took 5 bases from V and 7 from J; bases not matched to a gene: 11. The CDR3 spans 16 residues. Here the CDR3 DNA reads TGTGCCAGCAGCATACTTACAGGGGGCCCGGGTGAAAAACTGTTTTTT. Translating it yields CASSILTGGPGEKLFF.

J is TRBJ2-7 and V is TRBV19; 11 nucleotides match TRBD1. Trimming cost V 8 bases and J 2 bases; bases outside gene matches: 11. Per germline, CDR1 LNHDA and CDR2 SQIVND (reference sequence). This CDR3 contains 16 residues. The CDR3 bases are TGTGCCAGTCAAACTACGGGACAGGGGGTCCCCTACGAGCAGTACTTC. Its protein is CASQTTGQGVPYEQYF.

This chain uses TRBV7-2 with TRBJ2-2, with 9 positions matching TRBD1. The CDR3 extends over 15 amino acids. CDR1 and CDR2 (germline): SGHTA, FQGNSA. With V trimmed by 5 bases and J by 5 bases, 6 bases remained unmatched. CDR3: CASSQDRGKTGELFF. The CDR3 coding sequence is TGTGCCAGCAGCCAAGACAGGGGGAAAACCGGGGAGCTGTTTTTT.

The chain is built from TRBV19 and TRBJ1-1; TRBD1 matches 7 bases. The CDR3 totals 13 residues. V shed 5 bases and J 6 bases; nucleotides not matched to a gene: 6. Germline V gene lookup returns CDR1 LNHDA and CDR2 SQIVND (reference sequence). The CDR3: CASSARDSAEAFF. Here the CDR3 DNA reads TGTGCCAGTAGTGCAAGGGACAGCGCTGAAGCTTTCTTT.

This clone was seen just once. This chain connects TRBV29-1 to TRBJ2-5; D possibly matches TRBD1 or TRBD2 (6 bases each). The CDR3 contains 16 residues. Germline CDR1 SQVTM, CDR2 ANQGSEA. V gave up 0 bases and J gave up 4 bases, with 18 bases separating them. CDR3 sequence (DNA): TGCAGCGTTGAAGATCTAATGGATGAGGGGGGAGAGACCCAGTACTTC. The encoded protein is CSVEDLMDEGGETQYF. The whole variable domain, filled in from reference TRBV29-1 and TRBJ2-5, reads SAVISQKPSRDICQRGTSLTIQCQVDSQVTMMFWYRQQPGQSLTLIATANQGSEATYESGFVIDKFPISRPNLTFSTLTVSNMSPEDSSIYLCSVEDLMDEGGETQYFGPGTRLLVL.

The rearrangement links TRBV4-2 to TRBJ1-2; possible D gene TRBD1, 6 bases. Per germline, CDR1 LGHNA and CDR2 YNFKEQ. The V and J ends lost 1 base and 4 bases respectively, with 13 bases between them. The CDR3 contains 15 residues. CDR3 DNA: TGTGCCAGCAGCCAAGGTAACAGGGTCGGCTATGGCTACACCTTC. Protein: CASSQGNRVGYGYTF.

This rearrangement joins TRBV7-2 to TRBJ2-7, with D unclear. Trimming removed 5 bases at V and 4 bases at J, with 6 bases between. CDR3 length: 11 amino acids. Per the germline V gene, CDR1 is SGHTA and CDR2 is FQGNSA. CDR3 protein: CASSPRYEQYF. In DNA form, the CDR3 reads TGTGCCAGCAGCCCTCGATACGAGCAGTACTTC.

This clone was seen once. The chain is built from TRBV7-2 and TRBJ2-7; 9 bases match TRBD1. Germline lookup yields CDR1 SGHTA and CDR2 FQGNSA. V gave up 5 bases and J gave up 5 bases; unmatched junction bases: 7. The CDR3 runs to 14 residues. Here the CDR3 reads CASSPGQGWDEQYF. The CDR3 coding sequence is TGTGCCAGCAGCCCCGGACAGGGGTGGGACGAGCAGTACTTC.

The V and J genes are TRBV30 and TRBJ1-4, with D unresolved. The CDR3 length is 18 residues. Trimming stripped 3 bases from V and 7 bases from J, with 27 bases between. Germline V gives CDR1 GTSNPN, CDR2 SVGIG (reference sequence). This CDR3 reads CAWRPPGRRRVIGEKLFF. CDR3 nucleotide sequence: TGTGCCTGGAGACCTCCGGGTCGAAGAAGGGTTATAGGTGAAAAACTGTTTTTT.

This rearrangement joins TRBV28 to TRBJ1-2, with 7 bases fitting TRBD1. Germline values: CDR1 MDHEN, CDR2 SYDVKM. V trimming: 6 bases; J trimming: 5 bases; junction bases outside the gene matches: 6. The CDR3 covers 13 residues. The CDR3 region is CASSEPGGYGYTF. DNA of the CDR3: TGTGCCAGCAGCGAGCCAGGGGGGTATGGCTACACCTTC.

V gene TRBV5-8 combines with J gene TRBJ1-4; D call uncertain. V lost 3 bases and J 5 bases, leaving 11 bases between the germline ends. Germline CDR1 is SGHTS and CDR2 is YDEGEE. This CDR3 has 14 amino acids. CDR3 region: CASSSRGSNEKLFF. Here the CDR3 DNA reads TGTGCCAGCAGCTCCCGAGGGTCAAATGAAAAACTGTTTTTT.

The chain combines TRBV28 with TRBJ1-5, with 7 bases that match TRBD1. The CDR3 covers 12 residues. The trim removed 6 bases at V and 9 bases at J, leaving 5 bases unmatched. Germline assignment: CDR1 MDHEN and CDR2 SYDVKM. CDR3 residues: CASSYQGVPQHF. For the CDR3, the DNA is TGTGCCAGCAGCTACCAGGGGGTGCCCCAGCATTTT.

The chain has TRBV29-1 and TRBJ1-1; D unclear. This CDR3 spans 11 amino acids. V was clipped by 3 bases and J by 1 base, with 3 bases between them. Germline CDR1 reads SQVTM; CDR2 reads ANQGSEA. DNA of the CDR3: TGCAGCGTTGACGGGAACACTGAAGCTTTCTTT. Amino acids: CSVDGNTEAFF. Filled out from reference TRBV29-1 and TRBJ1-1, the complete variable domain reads SAVISQKPSRDICQRGTSLTIQCQVDSQVTMMFWYRQQPGQSLTLIATANQGSEATYESGFVIDKFPISRPNLTFSTLTVSNMSPEDSSIYLCSVDGNTEAFFGQGTRLTVV.

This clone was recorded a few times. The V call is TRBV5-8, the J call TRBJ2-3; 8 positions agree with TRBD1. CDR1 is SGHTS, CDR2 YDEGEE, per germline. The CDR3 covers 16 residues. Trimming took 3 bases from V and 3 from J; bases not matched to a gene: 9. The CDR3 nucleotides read TGTGCCAGCAGCTCGGACAGGGTTGGTATAACAGATACGCAGTATTTT. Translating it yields CASSSDRVGITDTQYF.

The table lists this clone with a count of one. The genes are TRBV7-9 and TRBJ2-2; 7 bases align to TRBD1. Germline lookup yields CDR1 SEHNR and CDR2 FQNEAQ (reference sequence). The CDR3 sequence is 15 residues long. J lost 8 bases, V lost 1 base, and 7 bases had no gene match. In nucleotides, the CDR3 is TGTGCCAGCAGCTTAGAAGGCGACAGGGCGGGGGAGCTGTTTTTT. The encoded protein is CASSLEGDRAGELFF.

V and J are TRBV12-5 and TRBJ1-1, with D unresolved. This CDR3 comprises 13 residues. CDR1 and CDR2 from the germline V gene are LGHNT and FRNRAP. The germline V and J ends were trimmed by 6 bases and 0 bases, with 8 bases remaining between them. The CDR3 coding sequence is TGTGCTAGTGGGTCGGGGTTGAACACTGAAGCTTTCTTT. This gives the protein CASGSGLNTEAFF.

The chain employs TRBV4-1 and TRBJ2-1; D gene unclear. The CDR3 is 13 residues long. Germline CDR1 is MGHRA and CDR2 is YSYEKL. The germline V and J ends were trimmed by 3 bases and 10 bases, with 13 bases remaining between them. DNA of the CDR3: TGCGCCAGCAGCCAGGAAGTCGGACGGGAGCAGTTCTTC. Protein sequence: CASSQEVGREQFF.

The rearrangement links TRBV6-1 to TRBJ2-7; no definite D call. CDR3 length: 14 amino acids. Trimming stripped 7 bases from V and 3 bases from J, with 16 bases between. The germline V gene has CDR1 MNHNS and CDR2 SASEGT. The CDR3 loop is CASTQAPRNYEQYF. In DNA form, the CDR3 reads TGTGCCAGCACTCAAGCCCCTAGGAACTACGAGCAGTACTTC.

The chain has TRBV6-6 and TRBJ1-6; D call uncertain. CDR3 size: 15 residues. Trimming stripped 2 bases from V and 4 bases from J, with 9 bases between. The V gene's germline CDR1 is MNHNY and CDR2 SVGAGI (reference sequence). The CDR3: CASSYGAEYNSPLHF. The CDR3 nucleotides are TGTGCCAGCAGTTACGGCGCGGAGTATAATTCACCCCTCCACTTT.

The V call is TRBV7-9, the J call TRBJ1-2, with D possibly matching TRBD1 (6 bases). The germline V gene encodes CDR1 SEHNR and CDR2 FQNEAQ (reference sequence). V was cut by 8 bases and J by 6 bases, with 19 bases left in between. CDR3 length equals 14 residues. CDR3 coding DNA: TGTGCCAGCGTTATCCGGGGGCAGGTGGATGGCTACACCTTC. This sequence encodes CASVIRGQVDGYTF.

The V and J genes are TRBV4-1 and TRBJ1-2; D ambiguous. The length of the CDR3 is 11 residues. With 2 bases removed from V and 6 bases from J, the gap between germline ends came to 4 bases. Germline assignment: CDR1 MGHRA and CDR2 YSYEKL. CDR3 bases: TGCGCCAGCAGCCAAAACGATGGCTACACCTTC. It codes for CASSQNDGYTF.

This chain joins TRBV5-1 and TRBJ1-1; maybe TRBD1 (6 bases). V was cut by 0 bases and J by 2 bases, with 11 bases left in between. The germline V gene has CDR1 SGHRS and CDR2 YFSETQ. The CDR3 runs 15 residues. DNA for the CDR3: TGCGCCAGCAGCTTGGAGGACAGTCGAAACACTGAAGCTTTCTTT. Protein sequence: CASSLEDSRNTEAFF.

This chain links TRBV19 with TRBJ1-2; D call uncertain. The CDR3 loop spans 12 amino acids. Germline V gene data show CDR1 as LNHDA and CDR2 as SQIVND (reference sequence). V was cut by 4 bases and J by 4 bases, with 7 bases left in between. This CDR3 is CASSSDTYGYTF. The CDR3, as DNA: TGTGCCAGTAGTAGCGACACCTATGGCTACACCTTC.

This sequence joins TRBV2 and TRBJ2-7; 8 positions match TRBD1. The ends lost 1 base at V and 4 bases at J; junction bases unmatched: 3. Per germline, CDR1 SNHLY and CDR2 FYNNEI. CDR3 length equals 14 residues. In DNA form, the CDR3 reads TGTGCCAGCAGTGAAGGACAGGGGTATTACGAGCAGTACTTC. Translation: CASSEGQGYYEQYF.

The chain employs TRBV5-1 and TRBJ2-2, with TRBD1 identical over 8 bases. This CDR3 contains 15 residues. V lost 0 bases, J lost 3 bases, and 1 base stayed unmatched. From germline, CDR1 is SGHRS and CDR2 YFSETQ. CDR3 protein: CASSLDRGDTGELFF. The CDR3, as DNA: TGCGCCAGCAGCTTGGACAGGGGGGACACCGGGGAGCTGTTTTTT.

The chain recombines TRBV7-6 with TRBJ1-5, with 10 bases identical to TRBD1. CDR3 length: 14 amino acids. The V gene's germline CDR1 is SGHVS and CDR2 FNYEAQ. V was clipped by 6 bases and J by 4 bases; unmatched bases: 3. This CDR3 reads CASSGQGGNQPQHF. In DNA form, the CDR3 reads TGTGCCAGCAGTGGACAGGGGGGGAATCAGCCCCAGCATTTT.

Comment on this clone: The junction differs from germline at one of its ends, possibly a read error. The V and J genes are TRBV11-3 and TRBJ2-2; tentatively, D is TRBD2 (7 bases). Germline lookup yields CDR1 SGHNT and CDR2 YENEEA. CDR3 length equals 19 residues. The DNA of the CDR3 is TGTGCCAGCAGTTTCTCTCCAGGAAGGGGGGGGACGAAAACCGGGGAGCTGTTTTTT. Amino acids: CASSFSPGRGGTKTGELFF.

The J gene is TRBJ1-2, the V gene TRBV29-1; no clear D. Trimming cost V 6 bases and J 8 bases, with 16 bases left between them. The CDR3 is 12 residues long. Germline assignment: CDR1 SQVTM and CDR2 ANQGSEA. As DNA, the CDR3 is TGCAGCGTCAATTCCGGGCCGGCAGGCTACACCTTC. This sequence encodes CSVNSGPAGYTF.